This entry lists 20 T cell receptor beta chains sequenced from one sample in a study of T cells in Graves' hyperthyroidism and ophthalmopathy. TCR beta CDR3 sequences were amplified from RNA transcripts. Initially, a first-round RT-PCR of the TCR CDR3 employed the HTBI primer set. TCRdb reanalysed the multiplex PCR reads using MiXCR and keeps one entry per CDR3 protein. The table lists roughly 510,000 distinct CDR3 sequences, less than 25% of them singletons, with approximately 25% in the top ten. Sequencing used blood. The receptors were sampled from a man between 18 and 29 years old with Graves' hyperthyroidism.

This clonotype came up many times. This rearrangement joins TRBV10-3 to TRBJ1-2; TRBD1 aligns across 8 bases. CDR1 ENHRY and CDR2 SYGVKD come from the germline V gene. J gave up 4 bases and V 5 bases, and 3 bases lay outside the gene matches. The CDR3 runs 13 residues. This CDR3 is CAISQTGVYGYTF. CDR3 bases: TGTGCCATCAGTCAGACAGGGGTCTATGGCTACACCTTC.

This clonotype has a count of ten or more. The chain recombines TRBV6-1 with TRBJ1-1; TRBD1 might be the D (6 bases). V dropped 8 bases and J dropped 4 bases, with 17 bases sitting between them. The CDR3 runs to 14 residues. CDR1 MNHNS and CDR2 SASEGT come from the germline V gene. The CDR3 region is CASAASGDLTEAFF. In nucleotides, the CDR3 is TGTGCCAGCGCGGCCTCAGGGGACCTCACTGAAGCTTTCTTT.

The J gene is TRBJ1-2, the V gene TRBV20-1, with no clear D. The CDR3 covers 14 residues. V lost 0 bases and J 3 bases, leaving 11 bases between the germline ends. Germline loops: CDR1 DFQATT, CDR2 SNEGSKA (reference sequence). For the CDR3, the DNA is TGCAGTGCTAGAGATGGTGCCAGCTACTATGGCTACACCTTC. It encodes CSARDGASYYGYTF.

Ten or more counts support this clonotype. This sequence joins TRBV2 and TRBJ1-2; no definite D call. The CDR3 loop spans 13 amino acids. Germline V gene data show CDR1 as SNHLY and CDR2 as FYNNEI. V lost 1 base and J lost 2, with 5 bases in between. The CDR3: CASSEEWNYGYTF. CDR3 bases: TGTGCCAGCAGTGAAGAATGGAACTATGGCTACACCTTC.

Many counts were recorded for this clonotype. The CDR3 region is CASSPDGNSPLHF. The CDR3 nucleotides read TGTGCCAGCAGTCCGGATGGGAATTCACCCCTCCACTTT. The chain employs TRBV12-3 or TRBV12-4 and TRBJ1-6, with no clear D. V was pared by 5 bases and J by 7 bases, with 9 bases between. The CDR3 covers 13 residues.

A few counts support this clonotype. V gene TRBV27 combines with J gene TRBJ2-5; D perhaps matches TRBD2 (5 bases). V lost 0 bases and J lost 6, with 17 bases in between. The CDR3 is 16 residues long. CDR1 is MNHEY, CDR2 SMNVEV, per germline (reference sequence). CDR3: CASSLSNRGSKKTQYF. In DNA, the CDR3 is TGTGCCAGCAGTTTATCTAACCGAGGGAGCAAAAAGACCCAGTACTTC.

This clonotype was counted at least ten times. The chain uses TRBV6-1 and TRBJ1-2; the match to TRBD1 covers 7 bases. Germline CDR1 and CDR2: MNHNS and SASEGT. The trim removed 4 bases at V and 6 bases at J, leaving 8 bases unmatched. The CDR3 has 14 residues. The chain's CDR3 is CASSGTRDSHGYTF. The CDR3 coding sequence is TGTGCCAGCAGTGGAACCCGGGACAGCCATGGCTACACCTTC.

The chain links TRBV20-1 to TRBJ2-7; tentative D call: TRBD2 (5 bases). The V end lost 0 bases, the J end lost 4 bases, and 16 bases lay between the germline ends. In germline, CDR1 is DFQATT, CDR2 SNEGSKA (reference sequence). CDR3 length: 15 residues. CDR3 nucleotides: TGCAGTGCTAGAGATTACGGGAAAGGGAATTACGAGCAGTACTTC. This gives the protein CSARDYGKGNYEQYF.

This clonotype was found many times. The chain carries TRBV6-2 or TRBV6-3 and TRBJ2-7, with TRBD1 matching 9 bases. The CDR3 totals 15 residues. V shed 5 bases, J shed 2 bases, and the junction held 7 bases outside the gene matches. In germline, CDR1 is MNHEY, CDR2 SVGEGT. The CDR3 loop is CASSPGTGFAYEQYF. The CDR3 bases are TGTGCCAGCAGTCCGGGGACAGGGTTTGCCTACGAGCAGTACTTC.

The chain recombines TRBV15 with TRBJ2-5; the D gene could be TRBD1 or TRBD2 (5 bases each). The CDR3 extends over 15 amino acids. Trimming removed 4 bases from V and 1 base from J, with 13 bases in between. Germline values: CDR1 LNHNV, CDR2 YYDKDF (reference sequence). The DNA of the CDR3 is TGTGCCACCAGCACCCGGGACCCATCCCAAGAGACCCAGTACTTC. It codes for CATSTRDPSQETQYF.

This clonotype was detected ten times or more. The chain links TRBV20-1 to TRBJ1-5, with D tentatively TRBD1 (5 bases). V lost 7 bases and J 1 base, leaving 14 bases between the germline ends. Germline loops: CDR1 DFQATT, CDR2 SNEGSKA (reference sequence). CDR3 length: 14 amino acids. The CDR3 region has the DNA TGCAGTGTCATGAGGGCAGGGAGCAATCAGCCCCAGCATTTT. This encodes CSVMRAGSNQPQHF.

J is TRBJ2-7 and V is TRBV3-1; either TRBD1 or TRBD2 may supply D (6 bases each). The CDR3 is 16 amino acids. Germline CDR1 LGHDT, CDR2 YNNKEL (reference sequence). V was cut by 0 bases and J by 3 bases, with 15 bases left in between. The CDR3 sequence is CASSQEWGAGYYEQYF. The CDR3 DNA reads as TGTGCCAGCAGCCAAGAATGGGGGGCAGGGTACTACGAGCAGTACTTC.

In this sample, this clonotype turned up many times. A read error may account for a junction end that differs from germline. The chain carries TRBV12-3 or TRBV12-4 and TRBJ1-2; a possible D gene is TRBD1 (5 bases). This CDR3 region has 14 residues. As DNA, the CDR3 is TGTGCCAGCAGTTCTCAAGGGACTAACTGTGGCTACACCTTC. Its translation: CASSSQGTNCGYTF.

The chain combines TRBV5-1 with TRBJ2-5; D uncertain. Trimming took 3 bases from V and 1 from J, leaving 7 bases between them. The CDR3 is made up of 13 amino acids. The germline gives CDR1 SGHRS, CDR2 YFSETQ. Here the CDR3 reads CASSSQIQETQYF. CDR3 coding DNA: TGCGCCAGCAGCTCCCAAATCCAAGAGACCCAGTACTTC. Full variable domain (remainder filled in from reference TRBV5-1 and TRBJ2-5): KAGVTQTPRYLIKTRGQQVTLSCSPISGHRSVSWYQQTPGQGLQFLFEYFSETQRNKGNFPGRFSGRQFSNSRSEMNVSTLELGDSALYLCASSSQIQETQYFGPGTRLLVL.

Note on this clonotype: A junction end diverges from the germline sequence, so it may reflect a read error. The J gene is TRBJ2-2, the V gene TRBV12-3 or TRBV12-4; D is unresolved. CDR3 length: 16 amino acids. The CDR3 nucleotides read TGTGCCAGCACTTTATATGGCCGAGCGAACACCGGGGAGCTGTTTTTT. It codes for CASTLYGRANTGELFF.

This clonotype was detected many times. The rearrangement uses TRBV28 and TRBJ1-1, with D hard to call. Trimming took off 3 bases at V and 1 base at J, with 6 bases between the two ends. In germline, CDR1 is MDHEN, CDR2 SYDVKM. The CDR3 length is 13 residues. In nucleotides, the CDR3 is TGTGCCAGCAGTTTGAACAGGAACACTGAAGCTTTCTTT. The encoded protein is CASSLNRNTEAFF.

The chain combines TRBV19 with TRBJ1-5; D call uncertain. Looked up from germline, CDR1 is LNHDA and CDR2 is SQIVND (reference sequence). V lost 7 bases and J lost 3, with 7 bases in between. The CDR3 sequence is 12 residues long. CDR3 in amino acids: CASTGVNQPQHF. The CDR3 nucleotides are TGTGCCAGTACCGGGGTCAATCAGCCCCAGCATTTT.

This clonotype was observed a few times. The V gene is TRBV30, the J gene TRBJ1-2; 7 bases line up with TRBD1. J was trimmed by 4 bases and V by 3 bases; bases with no gene match: 8. The CDR3 is made up of 14 amino acids. CDR1 is GTSNPN, CDR2 SVGIG, per germline (reference sequence). CDR3 region: CAWRETGYFYGYTF. DNA for the CDR3: TGTGCCTGGAGGGAGACAGGGTATTTCTATGGCTACACCTTC.

This clonotype was counted many times. The chain couples TRBV12-3 or TRBV12-4 to TRBJ2-5, with D uncertain. This CDR3 comprises 18 residues. V lost 4 bases and J 1 base, leaving 22 bases between the germline ends. CDR3 bases: TGTGCCAGCAGTTCTCATGGCTGGAGTACCGCCGCCCAAGAGACCCAGTACTTC. Its protein product is CASSSHGWSTAAQETQYF.

This clonotype was picked up many times. V usage is TRBV12-3 or TRBV12-4 and J usage is TRBJ2-7; the D is unclear. The length of the CDR3 is 12 residues. V was shortened by 6 bases and J by 4 bases, with 10 bases between the two germline ends. The CDR3 here is CASSSAHYEQYF. CDR3 nucleotide sequence: TGTGCCAGCAGCTCCGCCCATTACGAGCAGTACTTC.